This T cell receptor beta chain was identified during a study of blood T cells in healthy people across ages. Notes on the study in general: Diversity estimates drawn from one million T cells were deemed underestimates.

A note on this clonotype: Its antigen is not known.

Samples each had at least 6 micrograms of total RNA extracted. A second PCR of roughly 7 to 11 cycles used a sample-barcoded 5' primer and a J-beta primer mix. MiXCR was run by TCRdb on the 5' RACE reads, yielding one entry per CDR3 protein. The data show 850,000 to 950,000 distinct CDR3 sequences, around 26% seen once. The CDR3 contains 15 residues. V gave up 8 bases and J gave up 3 bases, with 19 bases separating them. This clonotype originated in a woman older than 75 in good health. The chain employs TRBV12-3 or TRBV12-4 and TRBJ1-1; D possibly corresponds to TRBD1 (5 bases). The sample consisted of blood. CDR3 residues: CASHYLAGGHTEAFF. The CDR3 nucleotides read TGTGCCAGCCATTACCTTGCGGGGGGACACACTGAAGCTTTCTTT.